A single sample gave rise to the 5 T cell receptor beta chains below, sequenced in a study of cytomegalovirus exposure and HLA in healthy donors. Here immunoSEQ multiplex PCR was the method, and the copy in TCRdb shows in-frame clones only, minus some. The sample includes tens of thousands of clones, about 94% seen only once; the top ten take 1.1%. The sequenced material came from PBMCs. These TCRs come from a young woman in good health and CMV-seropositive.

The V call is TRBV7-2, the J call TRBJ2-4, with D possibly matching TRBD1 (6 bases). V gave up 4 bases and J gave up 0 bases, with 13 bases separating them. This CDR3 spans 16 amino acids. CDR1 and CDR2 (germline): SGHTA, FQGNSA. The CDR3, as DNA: TGTGCCAGCAGCTCCCGGACAGCACTAGCCAAAAACATTCAGTACTTC. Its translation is CASSSRTALAKNIQYF.

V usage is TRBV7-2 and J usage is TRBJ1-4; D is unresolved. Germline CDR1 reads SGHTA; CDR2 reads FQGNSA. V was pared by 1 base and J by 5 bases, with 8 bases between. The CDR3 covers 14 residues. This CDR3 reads CASSLGWQNEKLFF. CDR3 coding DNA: TGTGCCAGCAGCTTAGGTTGGCAGAATGAAAAACTGTTTTTT.

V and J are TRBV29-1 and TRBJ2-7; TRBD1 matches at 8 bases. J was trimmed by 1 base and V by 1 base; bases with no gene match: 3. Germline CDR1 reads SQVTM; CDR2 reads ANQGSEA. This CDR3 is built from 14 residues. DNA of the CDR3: TGCAGCGTTGAAGGGACAGGGCATTCCTACGAGCAGTACTTC. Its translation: CSVEGTGHSYEQYF.

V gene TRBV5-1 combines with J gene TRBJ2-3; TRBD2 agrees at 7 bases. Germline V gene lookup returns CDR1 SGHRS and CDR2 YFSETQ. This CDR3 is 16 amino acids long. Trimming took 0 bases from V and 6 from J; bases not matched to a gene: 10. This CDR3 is CASSLAGRGSSDTQYF. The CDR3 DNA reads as TGCGCCAGCAGCTTGGCCGGGCGCGGGAGCTCGGATACGCAGTATTTT.

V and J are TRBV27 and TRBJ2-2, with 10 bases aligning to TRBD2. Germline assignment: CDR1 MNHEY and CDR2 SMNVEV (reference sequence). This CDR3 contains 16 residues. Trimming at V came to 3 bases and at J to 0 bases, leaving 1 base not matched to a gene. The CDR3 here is CASSFGLAANTGELFF. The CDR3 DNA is TGTGCCAGCAGTTTCGGACTAGCGGCGAACACCGGGGAGCTGTTTTTT.